One and the same sample provided the 29 T cell receptor beta chains below, sequenced in a study of blood T cell repertoires in COVID-19. The assay was immunoSEQ multiplex PCR, and TCRdb's table has in-frame clones only and misses some. The table lists under 200,000 clones, around 77% of them singletons. The sequenced sample was peripheral blood. The receptors derive from an older man with active or convalescent COVID-19.

The chain carries TRBV7-2 and TRBJ1-2; D might be TRBD1 (6 bases). The CDR3 extends over 14 amino acids. Trimming shortened V by 5 bases and J by 2 bases, and 12 bases separated the two germline ends. CDR1 and CDR2 (germline): SGHTA, FQGNSA. The CDR3, as DNA: TGTGCCAGCAGCGCGGGGGCAACCAACTATGGCTACACCTTC. Its translation: CASSAGATNYGYTF.

The rearrangement uses TRBV28 and TRBJ2-5; TRBD2 agrees at 10 bases. The V gene's germline CDR1 is MDHEN and CDR2 SYDVKM. This CDR3 has 15 residues. The V segment lost 10 bases and the J segment 5 bases; nucleotides outside the gene matches: 13. CDR3 loop: CATTSGGAMEETQYF. The CDR3 DNA follows: TGTGCCACCACGAGCGGGGGGGCTATGGAGGAGACCCAGTACTTC.

This sequence joins TRBV7-9 and TRBJ1-4, with a possible D match to TRBD1 (5 bases). The CDR3 runs 14 residues. V dropped 7 bases and J dropped 2 bases, with 11 bases sitting between them. The V gene's germline CDR1 is SEHNR and CDR2 FQNEAQ (reference sequence). CDR3 region: CASNFGGTNEKLFF. In nucleotides, the CDR3 is TGTGCCAGCAACTTCGGGGGGACTAATGAAAAACTGTTTTTT.

This clone has a single count. The J gene is TRBJ1-5, the V gene TRBV2, with 9 positions matching TRBD1. V trimming: 1 base; J trimming: 2 bases; junction bases outside the gene matches: 6. Germline lookup yields CDR1 SNHLY and CDR2 FYNNEI. This CDR3 comprises 17 residues. The CDR3 loop reads CASSEVQGAMGNQPQHF. The CDR3 DNA reads TGTGCCAGCAGTGAAGTACAGGGGGCAATGGGCAATCAGCCCCAGCATTTT.

This sequence joins TRBV24-1 and TRBJ2-7; 9 bases fit TRBD1. Per germline, CDR1 KGHDR and CDR2 SFDVKD. The CDR3 totals 13 residues. Trimming took 9 bases from V and 4 from J; bases not matched to a gene: 6. The CDR3 DNA reads as TGTGCCACCTCCGGGACAGGGCTGTACGAGCAGTACTTC. Translation gives CATSGTGLYEQYF.

The rearrangement joins TRBV9 to TRBJ1-3; tentative D call: TRBD1 (5 bases). The CDR3 sequence is 14 residues long. V lost 6 bases and J lost 4, with 14 bases in between. Germline CDR1 is SGDLS and CDR2 is YYNGEE. In DNA, the CDR3 is TGTGCCAGCACCTTGGGGGGGGAGGGAAACACCATATATTTT. This gives the protein CASTLGGEGNTIYF.

The chain joins TRBV3-1 (or the pseudogene TRBV3-2) to TRBJ2-7; TRBD1 matches 8 bases. V was pared by 4 bases and J by 3 bases, with 14 bases of the junction left unmatched. Per the germline V gene, CDR1 is LGHDT and CDR2 is YNNKEL (reference sequence). This CDR3 contains 17 residues. CDR3 nucleotides: TGTGCCAGCAGCCCAGGGACAGGAGGAGACGCGGGCTACGAGCAGTACTTC. It is translated as CASSPGTGGDAGYEQYF.

The chain couples TRBV2 to TRBJ1-2; a weak D match, TRBD1 (6 bases). V was pared by 7 bases and J by 8 bases, with 14 bases between. Germline loops: CDR1 SNHLY, CDR2 FYNNEI. The CDR3 covers 12 residues. The CDR3 is CASTFRGVGYTF. CDR3 in DNA: TGTGCCAGCACATTCAGGGGTGTCGGCTACACCTTC.

This clone was observed a few times. The junction shows a germline mismatch at one end, possibly a read error. The sample holds other DNA sequences that translate to the same CDR3. The rearrangement joins TRBV5-5 to TRBJ2-2; TRBD2 matches at 12 bases. The germline V gene encodes CDR1 SGHKS and CDR2 YYEKEE (reference sequence). The CDR3 has 17 residues. CDR3 nucleotide sequence: TGCGCCCGCAGCTGGATTCCTAGCGGGGGGGCGTCCGGGGAGCTGTTTTTT. Protein: CARSWIPSGGASGELFF.

The genes are TRBV7-9 and TRBJ2-3; D gene ambiguous. This CDR3 has 13 amino acids. V lost 5 bases to trimming and J lost 5 bases, with 11 bases between them. The germline V gene encodes CDR1 SEHNR and CDR2 FQNEAQ (reference sequence). The CDR3 sequence: CASSHSSGDTQYF. CDR3 in DNA: TGTGCCAGCAGCCACAGTTCCGGAGATACGCAGTATTTT. Based on the CDR3 plus reference TRBV7-9 and TRBJ2-3, the full variable domain is DTGVSQNPRHKITKRGQNVTFRCDPISEHNRLYWYRQTLGQGPEFLTYFQNEAQLEKSRLLSDRFSAERPKGSFSTLEIQRTEQGDSAMYLCASSHSSGDTQYFGPGTRLTVL.

The rearrangement uses TRBV4-2 and TRBJ2-1; TRBD1 agrees at 7 bases. V shed 4 bases and J 5 bases; nucleotides not matched to a gene: 8. CDR3 length: 15 amino acids. Germline V lookup: CDR1 LGHNA, CDR2 YNFKEQ. The CDR3 sequence: CASSPTGVLDNEQFF. The CDR3 nucleotides read TGTGCCAGCAGCCCCACAGGGGTGTTAGACAATGAGCAGTTCTTC.

The V call is TRBV6-6, the J call TRBJ2-7; 8 nucleotides match TRBD1. The CDR3 length is 15 residues. V was pared by 2 bases and J by 7 bases, with 10 bases of the junction left unmatched. Germline V gives CDR1 MNHNY, CDR2 SVGAGI (reference sequence). This CDR3 is CASSYTGQGIKEQYF. The CDR3 DNA reads TGTGCCAGCAGTTACACTGGACAGGGAATTAAAGAGCAGTACTTC.

The chain combines TRBV30 with TRBJ2-7; D might be TRBD2 (6 bases). The germline V gene encodes CDR1 GTSNPN and CDR2 SVGIG (reference sequence). This CDR3 region has 16 residues. Trimming stripped 1 base from V and 0 bases from J, with 16 bases between. The CDR3 protein is CAWSGAGNLLSYEQYF. CDR3 nucleotide sequence: TGTGCCTGGAGTGGGGCGGGGAACCTACTCTCCTACGAGCAGTACTTC.

V gene TRBV29-1 combines with J gene TRBJ1-2, with a tentative D call TRBD1 (5 bases). CDR1 and CDR2 from the germline V gene are SQVTM and ANQGSEA. Trimming left V 6 bases short and J 7 bases short, with 12 bases between. The CDR3 spans 11 residues. The CDR3 bases are TGCAGCGTCGACCAGGGAGGTGGCTACACCTTC. Encoded protein: CSVDQGGGYTF.

The V and J genes are TRBV6-5 and TRBJ1-2, with a possible D match to TRBD1 (5 bases). Germline loops: CDR1 MNHEY, CDR2 SVGAGI. CDR3 length equals 12 residues. V dropped 2 bases and J dropped 8 bases, with 9 bases sitting between them. The DNA for the CDR3 is TGTGCCAGCAGTTACACAACAGGAGGCTACACCTTC. Residues: CASSYTTGGYTF.

The chain combines TRBV7-2 with TRBJ2-3; TRBD2 matches 15 bases. The length of the CDR3 is 18 residues. CDR1 and CDR2 from the germline V gene are SGHTA and FQGNSA. V gave up 1 base and J gave up 2 bases; unmatched junction bases: 4. For the CDR3, the DNA is TGTGCCAGCAGCTTAGTCGGGACTAGCGGGGGGTACACAGATACGCAGTATTTT. This translates into CASSLVGTSGGYTDTQYF.

J is TRBJ1-1 and V is TRBV18; the D gene is possibly TRBD1 (5 bases). The V end was cut by 3 bases, the J end by 11 bases, with 16 bases between. Germline values: CDR1 KGHSH, CDR2 LQKENI. The CDR3 totals 13 residues. This chain's CDR3 is CASSPGRDWGAFF. CDR3 DNA: TGTGCCAGCTCACCCGGGAGGGACTGGGGGGCTTTCTTT.

This chain uses TRBV12-3 or TRBV12-4 with TRBJ2-3; 9 bases are a match to TRBD2. This CDR3 has 13 residues. V lost 6 bases to trimming and J lost 6 bases; unmatched junction nucleotides: 4. The CDR3 sequence: CASRRAGGDTQYF. DNA of the CDR3: TGTGCCAGCAGGAGGGCGGGAGGGGATACGCAGTATTTT.

The rearrangement uses TRBV3-1 (or the pseudogene TRBV3-2) and TRBJ2-2; maybe TRBD2 (5 bases). The CDR3 is 14 amino acids. The germline V and J ends were trimmed by 2 bases and 4 bases, with 8 bases remaining between them. The V gene's germline CDR1 is LGHDT and CDR2 YNNKEL (reference sequence). The CDR3 loop is CASSQSEGTGELFF. Here the CDR3 DNA reads TGTGCCAGCAGCCAATCCGAGGGCACCGGGGAGCTGTTTTTT.

This clone was seen a handful of times. The V call is TRBV15, the J call TRBJ1-2; 9 bases match TRBD1. This CDR3 has 15 residues. J was trimmed by 4 bases and V by 0 bases; bases with no gene match: 3. Per germline, CDR1 LNHNV and CDR2 YYDKDF (reference sequence). The CDR3 region has the DNA TGTGCCACCAGCAGAGAGGGGACAGGGCTCTATGGCTACACCTTC. It specifies CATSREGTGLYGYTF.

The genes are TRBV29-1 and TRBJ1-1; D uncertain. The CDR3 runs to 12 residues. The germline V gene encodes CDR1 SQVTM and CDR2 ANQGSEA. Trimming removed 5 bases at V and 5 bases at J, with 12 bases between. CDR3 protein: CSVSPRSTEAFF. CDR3 sequence (DNA): TGCAGCGTTTCCCCCAGGTCGACTGAAGCTTTCTTT.

This sequence joins TRBV9 and TRBJ1-1, with unresolved D. V was trimmed by 0 bases and J by 3 bases, leaving 15 bases between them. The CDR3 runs to 16 residues. Germline V gene data show CDR1 as SGDLS and CDR2 as YYNGEE. The CDR3 sequence: CASSVAEGMQDTEAFF. The DNA for the CDR3 is TGTGCCAGCAGCGTAGCGGAGGGAATGCAAGACACTGAAGCTTTCTTT.

The table lists this clone with a few counts. The V call is TRBV2, the J call TRBJ2-2, with 7 bases identical to TRBD1. Per the germline V gene, CDR1 is SNHLY and CDR2 is FYNNEI. The CDR3 loop spans 13 amino acids. After removal of 6 bases from V and 11 bases from J, the junction contained 9 bases not matched to a gene. In nucleotides, the CDR3 is TGTGCCAGCAGAAACGAGGGGGCGAGTGAGCTGTTTTTT. This translates into CASRNEGASELFF.

A single count supports this clone. The gene calls are TRBV10-2 and TRBJ2-3; the D gene is possibly TRBD1 (5 bases). CDR1 and CDR2 (germline): WSHSY, SAAADI. V shed 5 bases and J shed 8 bases, with 14 bases lying between them. This CDR3 contains 13 residues. This CDR3 reads CASSTPPGITQYF. The CDR3 nucleotides read TGCGCCAGCAGTACACCCCCAGGGATTACGCAGTATTTT.

The V and J genes are TRBV2 and TRBJ2-1, with 8 bases matching TRBD2. Germline CDR1 reads SNHLY; CDR2 reads FYNNEI. This CDR3 contains 15 residues. V shed 5 bases, J shed 7 bases, and the junction held 10 bases outside the gene matches. The CDR3: CASSPPGGALNEQFF. DNA for the CDR3: TGTGCCAGCAGTCCCCCCGGGGGGGCCCTGAATGAGCAGTTCTTC.

The rearrangement uses TRBV18 and TRBJ1-1, with a tentative D call TRBD1 (6 bases). V lost 3 bases and J 5 bases, leaving 13 bases between the germline ends. Germline CDR1 KGHSH, CDR2 LQKENI. The CDR3 sequence is 14 residues long. For the CDR3, the DNA is TGTGCCAGCTCACCGTGGCAGGGGATGACTGAAGCTTTCTTT. Its translation is CASSPWQGMTEAFF.

This clone has just one count. The V gene is TRBV7-2, the J gene TRBJ1-3; D remains unclear. Between the trimmed V and J ends, which lost 5 bases and 4 bases, there was a span of 9 bases. CDR1 is SGHTA and CDR2 is FQGNSA in the germline V gene. CDR3 size: 13 residues. CDR3 protein: CASSVTEGNTIYF. The CDR3, as DNA: TGTGCCAGCAGCGTTACAGAAGGAAACACCATATATTTT.

V is TRBV29-1 and J is TRBJ2-5, with 7 bases identical to TRBD2. J gave up 2 bases and V 0 bases, and 6 bases lay outside the gene matches. The CDR3 is 15 amino acids. From germline, CDR1 is SQVTM and CDR2 ANQGSEA. CDR3 in amino acids: CSVEDTAGRQETQYF. CDR3 coding DNA: TGCAGCGTTGAAGATACAGCGGGGAGGCAAGAGACCCAGTACTTC. The full variable domain, its missing parts supplied by reference TRBV29-1 and TRBJ2-5, is SAVISQKPSRDICQRGTSLTIQCQVDSQVTMMFWYRQQPGQSLTLIATANQGSEATYESGFVIDKFPISRPNLTFSTLTVSNMSPEDSSIYLCSVEDTAGRQETQYFGPGTRLLVL.

The chain is built from TRBV20-1 and TRBJ1-1, with a weak D call TRBD1 (6 bases). The CDR3 length is 11 residues. Looked up from germline, CDR1 is DFQATT and CDR2 is SNEGSKA (reference sequence). CDR3 DNA sequence: TGCAGGATTACAGGGCTAGGCGGAGCTTTCTTT. It translates to CRITGLGGAFF.